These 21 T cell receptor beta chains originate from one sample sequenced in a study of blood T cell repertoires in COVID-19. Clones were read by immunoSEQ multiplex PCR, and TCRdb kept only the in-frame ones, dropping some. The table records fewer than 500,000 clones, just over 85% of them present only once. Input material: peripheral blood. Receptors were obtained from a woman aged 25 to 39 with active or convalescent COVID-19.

The CDR3 nucleotides are TGCGCCAGCAGCCAAAGGTCAACTAGCGGGATCACCGGGGAGCTGTTTTTT. The encoded protein is CASSQRSTSGITGELFF. This chain uses TRBV4-1 with TRBJ2-2; the match to TRBD2 covers 10 bases. Germline lookup yields CDR1 MGHRA and CDR2 YSYEKL. With V trimmed by 2 bases and J by 4 bases, 7 bases remained unmatched. This CDR3 comprises 17 residues.

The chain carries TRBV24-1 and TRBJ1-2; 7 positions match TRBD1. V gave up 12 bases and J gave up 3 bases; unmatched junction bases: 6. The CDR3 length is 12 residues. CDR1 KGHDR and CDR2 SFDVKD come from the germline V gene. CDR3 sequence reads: CAEQGVDYGYTF. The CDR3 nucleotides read TGTGCCGAGCAGGGGGTGGACTATGGCTACACCTTC.

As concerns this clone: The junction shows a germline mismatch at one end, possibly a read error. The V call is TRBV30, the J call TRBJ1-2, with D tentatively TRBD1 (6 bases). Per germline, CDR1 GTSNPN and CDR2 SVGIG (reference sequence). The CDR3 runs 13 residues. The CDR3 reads CAWRDEIDRSPYF. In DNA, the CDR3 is TGTGCCTGGAGGGATGAGATAGACAGGTCCCCCTACTTC. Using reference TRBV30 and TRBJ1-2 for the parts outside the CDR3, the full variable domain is SQTIHQWPATLVQPVGSPLSLECTVEGTSNPNLYWYRQAAGRGLQLLFYSVGIGQISSEVPQNLSASRPQDRQFILSSKKLLLSDSGFYLCAWRDEIDRSPYFGSGTRLTVV.

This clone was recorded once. The CDR3 DNA reads TGCGCCAGCAGCTTGGCCGGGACAGAGCGGACTGAAGCTTTCTTT. It encodes CASSLAGTERTEAFF. The chain recombines TRBV5-1 with TRBJ1-1, with TRBD1 matching over 7 bases. The junction had 7 bases not matched to a gene; V was cut back by 0 bases and J by 5 bases. Germline lookup yields CDR1 SGHRS and CDR2 YFSETQ. CDR3 size: 15 residues.

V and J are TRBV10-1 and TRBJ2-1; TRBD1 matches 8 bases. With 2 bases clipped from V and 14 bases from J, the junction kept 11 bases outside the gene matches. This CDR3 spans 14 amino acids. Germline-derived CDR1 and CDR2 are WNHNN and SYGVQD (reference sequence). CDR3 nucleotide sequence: TGCGCCAGCAGTGAGCCCGGGACAGGCGTGAATAAGTTCTTC. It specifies CASSEPGTGVNKFF.

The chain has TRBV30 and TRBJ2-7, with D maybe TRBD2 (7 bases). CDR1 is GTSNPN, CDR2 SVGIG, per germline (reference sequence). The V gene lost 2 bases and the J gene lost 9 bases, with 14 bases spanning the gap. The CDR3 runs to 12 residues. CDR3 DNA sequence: TGTGCCTGGAGTAGGGGGAGGGAAGTGCAGTACTTC. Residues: CAWSRGREVQYF.

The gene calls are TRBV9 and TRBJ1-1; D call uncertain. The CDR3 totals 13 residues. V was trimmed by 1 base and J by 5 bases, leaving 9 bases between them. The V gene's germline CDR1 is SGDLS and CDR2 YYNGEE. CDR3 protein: CASSVLGGTEAFF. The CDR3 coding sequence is TGTGCCAGCAGCGTACTAGGTGGGACTGAAGCTTTCTTT. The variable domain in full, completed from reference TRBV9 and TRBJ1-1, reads DSGVTQTPKHLITATGQRVTLRCSPRSGDLSVYWYQQSLDQGLQFLIQYYNGEERAKGNILERFSAQQFPDLHSELNLSSLELGDSALYFCASSVLGGTEAFFGQGTRLTVV.

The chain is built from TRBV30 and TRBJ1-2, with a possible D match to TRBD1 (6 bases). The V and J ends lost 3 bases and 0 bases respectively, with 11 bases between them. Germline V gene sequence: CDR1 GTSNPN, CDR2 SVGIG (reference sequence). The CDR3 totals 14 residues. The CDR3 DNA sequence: TGTGCCTGGAGCCAACAGGGTACTAACTATGGCTACACCTTC. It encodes CAWSQQGTNYGYTF.

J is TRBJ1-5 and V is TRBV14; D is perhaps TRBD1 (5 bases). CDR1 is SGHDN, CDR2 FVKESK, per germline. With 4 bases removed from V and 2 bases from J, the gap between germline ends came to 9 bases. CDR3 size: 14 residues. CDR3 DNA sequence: TGTGCCAGCAGCCGCGGGGGAGGCAATCAGCCCCAGCATTTT. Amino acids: CASSRGGGNQPQHF. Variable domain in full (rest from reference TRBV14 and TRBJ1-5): EAGVTQFPSHSVIEKGQTVTLRCDPISGHDNLYWYRRVMGKEIKFLLHFVKESKQDESGMPNNRFLAERTGGTYSTLKVQPAELEDSGVYFCASSRGGGNQPQHFGDGTRLSIL.

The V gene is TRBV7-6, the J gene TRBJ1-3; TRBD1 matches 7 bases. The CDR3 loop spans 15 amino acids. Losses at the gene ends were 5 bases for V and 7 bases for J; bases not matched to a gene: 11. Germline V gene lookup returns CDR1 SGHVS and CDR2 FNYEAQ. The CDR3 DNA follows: TGTGCCAGCAGCGCAGCGACAGGGAAGGCGAACACCATATATTTT. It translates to CASSAATGKANTIYF.

The CDR3 is CASSLAGTPYGYTF. CDR3 in DNA: TGTGCCAGCAGCTTGGCGGGGACACCCTATGGCTACACCTTC. This sequence joins TRBV5-8 and TRBJ1-2; weak D call: TRBD1 (6 bases). Germline lookup yields CDR1 SGHTS and CDR2 YDEGEE. CDR3 length equals 14 residues. V was pared by 0 bases and J by 4 bases, with 10 bases between.

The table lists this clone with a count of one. The CDR3 sequence is CASGLGTGNGYTF. CDR3 nucleotides: TGTGCTAGTGGTTTGGGGACAGGGAATGGCTACACCTTC. J is TRBJ1-2 and V is TRBV12-5, with TRBD1 matching over 8 bases. J was trimmed by 6 bases and V by 1 base; bases with no gene match: 1. Germline V gene lookup returns CDR1 LGHNT and CDR2 FRNRAP. The CDR3 length is 13 residues.

The CDR3 loop reads CASSPRPGGNYNEQFF. CDR3 in DNA: TGTGCCAGCAGCCCCCGGCCGGGGGGAAACTACAATGAGCAGTTCTTC. The chain has TRBV9 and TRBJ2-1; 7 bases are a match to TRBD2. Germline CDR1 is SGDLS and CDR2 is YYNGEE. The CDR3 extends over 16 amino acids. V lost 4 bases and J lost 3; bases outside the gene matches: 10. The full variable domain, completed using reference TRBV9 and TRBJ2-1, is DSGVTQTPKHLITATGQRVTLRCSPRSGDLSVYWYQQSLDQGLQFLIQYYNGEERAKGNILERFSAQQFPDLHSELNLSSLELGDSALYFCASSPRPGGNYNEQFFGPGTRLTVL.

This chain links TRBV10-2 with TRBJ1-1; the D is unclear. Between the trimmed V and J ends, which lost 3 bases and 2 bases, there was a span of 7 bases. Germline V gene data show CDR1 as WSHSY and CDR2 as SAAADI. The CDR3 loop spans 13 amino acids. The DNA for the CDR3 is TGCGCCAGCAGTGATTACAGCAACACTGAAGCTTTCTTT. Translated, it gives CASSDYSNTEAFF.

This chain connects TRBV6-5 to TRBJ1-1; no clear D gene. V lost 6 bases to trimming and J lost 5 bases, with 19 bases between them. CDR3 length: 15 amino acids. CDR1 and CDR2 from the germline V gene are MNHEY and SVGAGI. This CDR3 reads CASSPWSGSGTEAFF. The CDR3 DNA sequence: TGTGCCAGCAGCCCCTGGTCCGGGAGTGGGACTGAAGCTTTCTTT.

The CDR3 is CASSEWGTGVVNEQFF. As DNA, the CDR3 is TGTGCCAGCAGTGAATGGGGGACAGGCGTTGTGAATGAGCAGTTCTTC. The chain recombines TRBV25-1 with TRBJ2-1, with 8 bases identical to TRBD1. The CDR3 is 16 residues long. Germline CDR1 reads MGHDK; CDR2 reads SYGVNS. Trimming cost V 1 base and J 7 bases; bases outside gene matches: 9. The variable domain in full, with the rest retrieved from reference TRBV25-1 and TRBJ2-1, is EADIYQTPRYLVIGTGKKITLECSQTMGHDKMYWYQQDPGMELHLIHYSYGVNSTEKGDLSSESTVSRIRTEHFPLTLESARPSHTSQYLCASSEWGTGVVNEQFFGPGTRLTVL.

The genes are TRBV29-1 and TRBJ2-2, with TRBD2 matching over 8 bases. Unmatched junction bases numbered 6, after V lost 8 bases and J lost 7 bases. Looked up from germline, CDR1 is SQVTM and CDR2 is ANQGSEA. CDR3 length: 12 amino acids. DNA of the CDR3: TGCAGCCTGCGGGGGGCTAGCGGGGAGCTGTTTTTT. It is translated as CSLRGASGELFF.

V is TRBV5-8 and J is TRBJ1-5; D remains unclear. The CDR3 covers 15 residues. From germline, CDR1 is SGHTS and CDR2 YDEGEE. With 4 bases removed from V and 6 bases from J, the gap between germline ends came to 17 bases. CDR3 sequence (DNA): TGTGCCAGCAGCCAGAGGCTGACTTACGGTCAGCCCCAGCATTTT. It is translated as CASSQRLTYGQPQHF.

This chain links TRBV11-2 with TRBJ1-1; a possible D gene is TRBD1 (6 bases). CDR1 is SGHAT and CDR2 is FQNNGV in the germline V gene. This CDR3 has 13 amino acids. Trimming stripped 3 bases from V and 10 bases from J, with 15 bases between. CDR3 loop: CASSFSGGQGAFF. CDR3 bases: TGTGCCAGCAGCTTTTCGGGGGGCCAAGGAGCTTTCTTT.

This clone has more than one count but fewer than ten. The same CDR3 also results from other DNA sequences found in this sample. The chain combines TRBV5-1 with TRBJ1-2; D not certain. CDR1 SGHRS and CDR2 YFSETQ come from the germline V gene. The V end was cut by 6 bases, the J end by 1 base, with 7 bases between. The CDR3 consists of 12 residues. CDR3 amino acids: CASTPGNYGYTF. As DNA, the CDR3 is TGCGCCAGCACCCCAGGTAACTATGGCTACACCTTC. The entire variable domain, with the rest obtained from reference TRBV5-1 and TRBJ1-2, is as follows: KAGVTQTPRYLIKTRGQQVTLSCSPISGHRSVSWYQQTPGQGLQFLFEYFSETQRNKGNFPGRFSGRQFSNSRSEMNVSTLELGDSALYLCASTPGNYGYTFGSGTRLTVV.

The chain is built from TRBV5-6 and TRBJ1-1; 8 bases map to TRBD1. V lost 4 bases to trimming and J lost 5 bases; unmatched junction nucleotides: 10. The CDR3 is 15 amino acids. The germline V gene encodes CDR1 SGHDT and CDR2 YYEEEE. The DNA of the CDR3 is TGTGCCAGCAGCGGAGGACAGGGAGGTTTTACTGAAGCTTTCTTT. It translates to CASSGGQGGFTEAFF. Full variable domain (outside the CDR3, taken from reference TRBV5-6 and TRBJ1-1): DAGVTQSPTHLIKTRGQQVTLRCSPKSGHDTVSWYQQALGQGPQFIFQYYEEEERQRGNFPDRFSGHQFPNYSSELNVNALLLGDSALYLCASSGGQGGFTEAFFGQGTRLTVV.